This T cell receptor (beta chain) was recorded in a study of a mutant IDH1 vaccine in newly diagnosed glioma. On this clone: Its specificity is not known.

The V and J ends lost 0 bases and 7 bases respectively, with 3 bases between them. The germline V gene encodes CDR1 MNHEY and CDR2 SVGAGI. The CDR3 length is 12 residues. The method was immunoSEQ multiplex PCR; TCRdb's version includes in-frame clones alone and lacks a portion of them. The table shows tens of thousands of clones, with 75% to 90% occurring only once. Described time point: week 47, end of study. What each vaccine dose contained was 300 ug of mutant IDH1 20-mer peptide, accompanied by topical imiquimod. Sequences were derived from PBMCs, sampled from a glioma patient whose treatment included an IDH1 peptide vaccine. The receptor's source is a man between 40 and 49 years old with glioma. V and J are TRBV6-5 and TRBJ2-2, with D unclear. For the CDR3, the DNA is TGTGCCAGCAGTTACTCGGGCGGGGAGCTGTTTTTT. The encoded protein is CASSYSGGELFF.